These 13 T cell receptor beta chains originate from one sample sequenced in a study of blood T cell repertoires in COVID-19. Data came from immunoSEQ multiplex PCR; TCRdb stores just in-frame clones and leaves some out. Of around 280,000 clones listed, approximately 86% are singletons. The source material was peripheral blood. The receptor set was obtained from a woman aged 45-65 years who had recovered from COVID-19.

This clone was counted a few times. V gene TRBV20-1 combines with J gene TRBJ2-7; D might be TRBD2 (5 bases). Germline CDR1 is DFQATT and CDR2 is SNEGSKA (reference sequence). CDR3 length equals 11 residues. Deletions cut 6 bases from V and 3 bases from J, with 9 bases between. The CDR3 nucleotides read TGCAGTGCGTTGGGAGTCTACGAGCAGTACTTC. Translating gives CSALGVYEQYF.

This CDR3 reads CASSLPGTVLFHYGYTF. The CDR3 bases are TGTGCCAGCTCACTACCCGGGACAGTCCTTTTCCACTATGGCTACACCTTC. The V call is TRBV18, the J call TRBJ1-2, with TRBD1 identical over 7 bases. Germline V gene sequence: CDR1 KGHSH, CDR2 LQKENI. The V gene end was trimmed by 4 bases and the J gene end by 3 bases; junction bases not matched to a gene: 14. CDR3 length: 17 amino acids.

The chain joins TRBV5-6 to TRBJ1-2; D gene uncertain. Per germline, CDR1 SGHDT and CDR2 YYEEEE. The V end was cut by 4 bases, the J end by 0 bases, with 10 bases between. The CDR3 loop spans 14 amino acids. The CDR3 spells CASSLPGANYGYTF. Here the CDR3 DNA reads TGTGCCAGCAGCCTTCCAGGCGCTAACTATGGCTACACCTTC.

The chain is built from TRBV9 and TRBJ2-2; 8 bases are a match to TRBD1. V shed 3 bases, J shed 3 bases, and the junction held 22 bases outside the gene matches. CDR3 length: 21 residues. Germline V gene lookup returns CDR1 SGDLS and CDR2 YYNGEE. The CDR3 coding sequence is TGTGCCAGCAGCGAAAGGGACGTACGACGCTTCGGGACAGGAGACACCGGGGAGCTGTTTTTT. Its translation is CASSERDVRRFGTGDTGELFF.

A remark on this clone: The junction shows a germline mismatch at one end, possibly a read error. The CDR3 nucleotides read TGTGCTAGCAGCTTAGCCGGGGGGTACGAGCAGTACTTC. Protein sequence: CASSLAGGYEQYF. The genes are TRBV7-7 and TRBJ2-7, with TRBD2 matching 7 bases. This CDR3 has 13 residues. In germline, CDR1 is SSHAT, CDR2 FNYEAQ (reference sequence).

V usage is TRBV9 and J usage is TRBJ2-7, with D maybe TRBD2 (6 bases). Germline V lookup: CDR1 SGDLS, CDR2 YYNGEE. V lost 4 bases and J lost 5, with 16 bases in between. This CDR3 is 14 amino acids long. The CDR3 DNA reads TGTGCCAGCAGCCCACTTGGGTCGGGGGACGAGCAGTACTTC. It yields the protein CASSPLGSGDEQYF.

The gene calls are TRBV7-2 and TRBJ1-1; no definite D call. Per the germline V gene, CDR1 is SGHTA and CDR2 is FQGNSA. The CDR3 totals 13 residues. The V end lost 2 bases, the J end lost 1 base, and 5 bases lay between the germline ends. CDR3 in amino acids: CASSLFGNTEAFF. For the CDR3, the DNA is TGTGCCAGCAGCTTATTCGGGAACACTGAAGCTTTCTTT.

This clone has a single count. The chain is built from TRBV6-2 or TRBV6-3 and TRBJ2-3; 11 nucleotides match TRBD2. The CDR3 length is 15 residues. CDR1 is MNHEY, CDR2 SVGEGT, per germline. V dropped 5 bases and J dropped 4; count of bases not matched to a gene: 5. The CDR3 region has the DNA TGTGCCAGCAGTCGGACTAGCGGGTATGCAGATACGCAGTATTTT. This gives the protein CASSRTSGYADTQYF.

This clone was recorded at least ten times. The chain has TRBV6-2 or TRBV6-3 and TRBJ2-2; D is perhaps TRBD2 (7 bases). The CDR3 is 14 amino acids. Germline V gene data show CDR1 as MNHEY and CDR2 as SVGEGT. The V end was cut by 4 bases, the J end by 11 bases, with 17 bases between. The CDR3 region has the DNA TGTGCCAGCAGTTTAGGGGGGGTAACGCGTGAGCTGTTTTTT. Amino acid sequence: CASSLGGVTRELFF.

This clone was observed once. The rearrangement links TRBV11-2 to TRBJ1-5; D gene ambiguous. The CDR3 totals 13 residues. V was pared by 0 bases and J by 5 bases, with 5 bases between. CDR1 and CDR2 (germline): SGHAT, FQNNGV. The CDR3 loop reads CASSLDNDQPQHF. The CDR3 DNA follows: TGTGCCAGCAGCTTAGACAATGATCAGCCCCAGCATTTT.

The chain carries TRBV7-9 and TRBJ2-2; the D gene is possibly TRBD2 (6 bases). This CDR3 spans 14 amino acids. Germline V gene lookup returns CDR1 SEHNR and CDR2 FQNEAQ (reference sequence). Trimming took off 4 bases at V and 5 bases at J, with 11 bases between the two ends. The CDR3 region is CASSSGTWTGELFF. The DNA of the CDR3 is TGTGCCAGCAGCTCTGGGACTTGGACCGGGGAGCTGTTTTTT.

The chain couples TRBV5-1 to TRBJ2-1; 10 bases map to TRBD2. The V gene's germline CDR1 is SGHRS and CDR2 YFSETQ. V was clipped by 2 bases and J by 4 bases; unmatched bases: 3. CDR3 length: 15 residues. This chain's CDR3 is CASSFSGGTYNEQFF. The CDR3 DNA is TGCGCCAGCAGCTTTAGCGGGGGGACGTACAATGAGCAGTTCTTC.

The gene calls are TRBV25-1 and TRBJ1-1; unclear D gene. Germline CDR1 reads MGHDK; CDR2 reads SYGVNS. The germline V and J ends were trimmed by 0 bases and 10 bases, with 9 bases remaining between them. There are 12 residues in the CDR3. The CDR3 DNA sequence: TGTGCCAGCAGTGAATATTCGGGGAGAGCTTTCTTT. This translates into CASSEYSGRAFF. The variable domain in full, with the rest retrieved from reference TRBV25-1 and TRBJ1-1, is EADIYQTPRYLVIGTGKKITLECSQTMGHDKMYWYQQDPGMELHLIHYSYGVNSTEKGDLSSESTVSRIRTEHFPLTLESARPSHTSQYLCASSEYSGRAFFGQGTRLTVV.